Listed below are T cell receptor beta chains from one sample, sequenced in a study of blood T cells in healthy people across ages. TCRdb called the 5' RACE reads again in MiXCR, with one record for every CDR3 protein. The table records some 1.1 million distinct CDR3 sequences, approximately 38% of them present only once. Sequencing was carried out using blood. These receptor sequences come from a young man in good health. The CDR3 runs from the conserved cysteine through the conserved F or W. The D gene is left open where the match is weak. Size is omitted from some rows. Given values are once, few, many or a class for expanded clones.

j_call v_call d_call clone_size cdr3_aa cdr3_nt
TRBJ2-1 TRBV2 TRBD2 NA CASSPPSGSDYNEQFF TGTGCCAGCAGTCCGCCTAGCGGGTCGGACTACAATGAGCAGTTCTTC
TRBJ2-4 TRBV27 NA few CASSLSAGLSNIQYF TGTGCCAGCAGTTTATCCGCAGGCCTATCAAACATTCAGTACTTC
TRBJ1-2 TRBV11-2 NA NA CASSLDVFRAGTLNYGYTF TGTGCCAGCAGCTTAGATGTTTTTCGGGCCGGGACACTTAACTATGGCTACACCTTC
TRBJ1-3 TRBV7-2 NA NA CASSPRAGALNGTTIYF TGTGCCAGCAGCCCCCGGGCAGGGGCCCTAAATGGAACCACCATATATTTT
TRBJ1-4 TRBV9 TRBD1 NA CASSARTGPNEKLFF TGTGCCAGCAGCGCGAGGACAGGCCCTAATGAAAAACTGTTTTTT
TRBJ1-1 TRBV10-3 NA few CAISGQANTEAFF TGTGCCATCAGTGGGCAGGCGAACACTGAAGCTTTCTTT
TRBJ2-7 TRBV7-9 NA few CASSLVGQTYEQYF TGTGCCAGCAGCTTAGTAGGACAGACCTACGAGCAGTACTTC
TRBJ1-2 TRBV6-2/TRBV6-3 NA NA CASSAAAYGYTF TGTGCCAGCAGTGCGGCAGCCTATGGCTACACCTTC
TRBJ2-3 TRBV18 NA many CASSPPSLTDTQYF TGTGCCAGCTCACCACCGAGCTTAACAGATACGCAGTATTTT
TRBJ2-5 TRBV7-9 NA NA CASSPPFETQYF TGTGCCAGCAGCCCCCCGTTCGAGACCCAGTACTTC
TRBJ2-5 TRBV27 TRBD1 few CASTGQGAGEQYF TGTGCCAGTACGGGACAGGGGGCCGGAGAGCAGTACTTC
TRBJ1-1 TRBV6-2/TRBV6-3 TRBD1 NA CASRRQGGAFF TGTGCCAGCAGACGACAGGGGGGAGCTTTCTTT
TRBJ2-7 TRBV12-3/TRBV12-4 NA once CASGFAQGIQRSYNEQYF TGTGCCAGCGGCTTCGCGCAGGGGATTCAGAGATCCTACAATGAGCAGTACTTC
TRBJ2-1 TRBV7-9 NA few CASSSSGRQGLYNEQFF TGTGCCAGCAGCTCTTCGGGGCGGCAGGGGCTATACAATGAGCAGTTCTTC
TRBJ1-2 TRBV6-5 NA few CASSTTDYGYTF TGTGCCAGCAGTACGACGGATTATGGCTACACCTTC
TRBJ2-7 TRBV20-1 TRBD1 NA CSARTGPYYEQYF TGCAGTGCAAGGACAGGGCCTTACTACGAGCAGTACTTC
TRBJ2-7 TRBV7-9 NA NA CASSFTGAIAYEQYF TGTGCCAGCAGCTTCACAGGAGCCATCGCCTACGAGCAGTACTTC
TRBJ2-1 TRBV6-4 NA few CASSDGAGLSYNEQFF TGTGCCAGCAGTGACGGGGCCGGTCTCTCCTACAATGAGCAGTTCTTC
TRBJ1-6 TRBV15 NA NA CATSRERSSYNSPLHF TGTGCCACCAGCAGGGAAAGGAGCTCCTATAATTCACCCCTCCACTTT
TRBJ2-3 TRBV4-1 TRBD2 few CASNLFPSTSGGGDTQYF TGCGCCAGCAACCTATTTCCATCGACTAGCGGGGGGGGAGATACGCAGTATTTT
TRBJ2-5 TRBV10-3 TRBD2 few CAISEFRTSGEETQYF TGTGCCATCAGTGAGTTCCGGACTAGCGGGGAAGAGACCCAGTACTTC
TRBJ2-1 TRBV10-3 NA NA CAISPGTQETQFF TGTGCCATCAGCCCCGGGACTCAAGAGACCCAGTTCTTC
TRBJ2-1 TRBV27 NA once CASSPQGASSCNEQFF TGTGCCAGCAGTCCCCAAGGGGCAAGCTCCTGCAATGAGCAGTTCTTC
TRBJ2-7 TRBV2 TRBD1 NA CASTQGLREQYF TGTGCCAGTACACAGGGGTTGAGGGAGCAGTACTTC
TRBJ2-3 TRBV7-2 NA NA CASSRQALNTDTQYF TGTGCCAGCAGTAGACAGGCCCTGAACACAGATACGCAGTATTTT
TRBJ2-4 TRBV20-1 NA few CSAGGGNLLAKNIQYF TGCAGTGCTGGAGGCGGGAACCTTCTAGCCAAAAACATTCAGTACTTC
TRBJ1-4 TRBV6-5 NA few CASRRGYRANEKLFF TGTGCCAGCAGACGGGGCTACAGGGCTAATGAAAAACTGTTTTTT
TRBJ1-4 TRBV25-1 NA many CASSEGGTNEKLFF TGTGCCAGCAGTGAAGGCGGAACTAATGAAAAACTGTTTTTT
TRBJ1-1 TRBV27 NA NA CATSDAYYTEAFF TGTGCCACCTCGGACGCATACTACACTGAAGCTTTCTTT
TRBJ1-2 TRBV6-5 NA NA CASSDSGSGYGYTF TGTGCCAGCAGTGACTCTGGCAGTGGCTATGGCTACACCTTC
TRBJ2-1 TRBV6-2/TRBV6-3 NA NA CASTKSKGVEQFF TGTGCCAGCACCAAAAGTAAAGGGGTTGAGCAGTTCTTC
TRBJ2-1 TRBV25-1 NA NA CASSASWGSYNEQFF TGTGCCAGCAGTGCTTCATGGGGCTCCTACAATGAGCAGTTCTTC
TRBJ1-2 TRBV6-5 TRBD1 NA CASTLLPGGDYGYTF TGTGCCAGCACTCTACTCCCAGGGGGGGACTATGGCTACACCTTC
TRBJ1-2 TRBV12-3/TRBV12-4 NA many CASSPGLDYGYTF TGTGCCAGCAGCCCAGGGTTAGATTATGGCTACACCTTC
TRBJ2-1 TRBV20-1 TRBD2 few CSAAPSGAPTDASSWQFF TGCAGTGCCGCCCCTAGCGGGGCTCCAACGGACGCCTCTTCGTGGCAGTTCTTC
TRBJ1-3 TRBV30 NA NA CAWSPTGNTIYF TGTGCCTGGAGTCCGACAGGAAACACCATATATTTT